The 25 T cell receptor beta chains given below trace back to one sample, sequenced in a study of cytomegalovirus exposure and HLA in healthy donors. Primers for the PCR totalled 60 Vbeta and 13 Jbeta. The repertoire was sequenced with immunoSEQ multiplex PCR; TCRdb's copy has only in-frame clones and lacks some. Here the sample spans 95,000 to 100,000 clones, 75% to 90% being singletons. The sample comprised PBMCs. The receptors here all came from a young man in good health and CMV-seronegative.

This clone was seen a handful of times. CDR3 DNA sequence: TGTGCCAGCAGTTTACATAGAGGACAGCGGGAGACCCAGTACTTC. This codes for CASSLHRGQRETQYF. V usage is TRBV27 and J usage is TRBJ2-5; possibly TRBD1 for D (6 bases). Germline lookup yields CDR1 MNHEY and CDR2 SMNVEV (reference sequence). V was clipped by 2 bases and J by 5 bases, with 15 bases between them. The CDR3 has 15 residues.

This clone turned up a few times. The V gene is TRBV5-1, the J gene TRBJ2-2; 9 bases are a match to TRBD2. Germline CDR1 reads SGHRS; CDR2 reads YFSETQ. V lost 1 base and J lost 6; bases outside the gene matches: 16. The CDR3 totals 19 residues. The CDR3 DNA follows: TGCGCCAGCAGCTTGCCATCCGAGGGCGGGAGGGCCGTGTCCGGGGAGCTGTTTTTT. This sequence encodes CASSLPSEGGRAVSGELFF. The complete variable domain, with remaining parts taken from reference TRBV5-1 and TRBJ2-2, reads KAGVTQTPRYLIKTRGQQVTLSCSPISGHRSVSWYQQTPGQGLQFLFEYFSETQRNKGNFPGRFSGRQFSNSRSEMNVSTLELGDSALYLCASSLPSEGGRAVSGELFFGEGSRLTVL.

This chain connects TRBV2 to TRBJ2-7, with TRBD2 matching over 12 bases. The V segment lost 8 bases and the J segment 4 bases; nucleotides outside the gene matches: 6. The CDR3 spans 14 residues. The germline V gene encodes CDR1 SNHLY and CDR2 FYNNEI. This CDR3 reads CASASGRAVYEQYF. CDR3 in DNA: TGTGCCAGCGCTAGCGGGAGGGCCGTATACGAGCAGTACTTC.

The rearrangement uses TRBV4-1 and TRBJ1-1, with D perhaps TRBD1 (5 bases). Germline CDR1 is MGHRA and CDR2 is YSYEKL. The CDR3 loop spans 14 amino acids. With 1 base removed from V and 1 base from J, the gap between germline ends came to 7 bases. The CDR3: CASSQAQGNTEAFF. The CDR3 DNA reads TGCGCCAGCAGCCAAGCCCAGGGGAACACTGAAGCTTTCTTT.

The V gene is TRBV28, the J gene TRBJ1-4; D is uncertain. The CDR3 sequence is 14 residues long. The germline V and J ends were trimmed by 3 bases and 11 bases, with 16 bases remaining between them. The V gene's germline CDR1 is MDHEN and CDR2 SYDVKM. The CDR3 DNA is TGTGCCAGCAGTTTGAGGGATGTCCCGGGGAAACTGTTTTTT. Translation: CASSLRDVPGKLFF.

The chain carries TRBV9 and TRBJ1-2; 7 nucleotides match TRBD1. The CDR3 consists of 16 residues. Germline values: CDR1 SGDLS, CDR2 YYNGEE. Trimming cost V 3 bases and J 4 bases; bases outside gene matches: 12. The CDR3 bases are TGTGCCAGCAGCGAAACCACAGGGGCGAGCTTCTATGGCTACACCTTC. Translated, it gives CASSETTGASFYGYTF.

The rearrangement joins TRBV5-5 to TRBJ2-7, with TRBD2 as a possible D gene (6 bases). Germline CDR1 reads SGHKS; CDR2 reads YYEKEE (reference sequence). The V and J ends lost 7 bases and 5 bases respectively, with 19 bases between them. This CDR3 region has 14 residues. The CDR3, as DNA: TGTGCCAGCGGGTTTGGAGGGAGATCGAACGAGCAGTACTTC. Protein sequence: CASGFGGRSNEQYF.

This clone has a single count. The chain combines TRBV7-2 with TRBJ1-5; D call uncertain. V was clipped by 5 bases and J by 2 bases, with 10 bases between them. Germline CDR1 is SGHTA and CDR2 is FQGNSA. The CDR3 loop spans 14 amino acids. In nucleotides, the CDR3 is TGTGCCAGCAGCGGTAATCGGGGCAATCAGCCCCAGCATTTT. Amino acids: CASSGNRGNQPQHF.

The chain uses TRBV28 and TRBJ1-5; D is unresolved. The V gene lost 2 bases and the J gene lost 15 bases, with 26 bases spanning the gap. Germline lookup yields CDR1 MDHEN and CDR2 SYDVKM. The CDR3 spans 16 residues. CDR3 loop: CASSLIGLYMGSELHF. CDR3 in DNA: TGTGCCAGCAGTTTAATAGGACTCTATATGGGTTCGGAATTGCATTTT. The variable domain in full, with the rest retrieved from reference TRBV28 and TRBJ1-5, is DVKVTQSSRYLVKRTGEKVFLECVQDMDHENMFWYRQDPGLGLRLIYFSYDVKMKEKGDIPEGYSVSREKKERFSLILESASTNQTSMYLCASSLIGLYMGSELHFGDGTRLSIL.

This clone was recorded only once. The V gene is TRBV6-4, the J gene TRBJ2-2; D possibly corresponds to TRBD1 (6 bases). The CDR3 is made up of 13 amino acids. Germline CDR1 MRHNA, CDR2 SNTAGT. The V end lost 6 bases, the J end lost 5 bases, and 10 bases lay between the germline ends. For the CDR3, the DNA is TGTGCCAGCAGCCACAGGGTTACCGGGGAGCTGTTTTTT. It codes for CASSHRVTGELFF.

The chain links TRBV9 to TRBJ2-5, with TRBD1 matching 12 bases. Germline-derived CDR1 and CDR2 are SGDLS and YYNGEE. Trimming removed 0 bases from V and 5 bases from J; junction bases left unmatched: 2. The CDR3 consists of 15 residues. DNA for the CDR3: TGTGCCAGCAGCGTAGGGGGACAGGGGGCGGAGACCCAGTACTTC. It encodes CASSVGGQGAETQYF. Combining the CDR3 with reference TRBV9 and TRBJ2-5 gives the whole variable domain DSGVTQTPKHLITATGQRVTLRCSPRSGDLSVYWYQQSLDQGLQFLIQYYNGEERAKGNILERFSAQQFPDLHSELNLSSLELGDSALYFCASSVGGQGAETQYFGPGTRLLVL.

The sample holds one count of this clone. The CDR3 region has the DNA TGTGCCAGCAGCCGGACAGGTCCAGAGCCCCAGCATTTT. Protein sequence: CASSRTGPEPQHF. The chain links TRBV7-9 to TRBJ1-5; TRBD1 aligns across 7 bases. V dropped 5 bases and J dropped 8; count of bases not matched to a gene: 6. The V gene's germline CDR1 is SEHNR and CDR2 FQNEAQ (reference sequence). The CDR3 has 13 amino acids.

This clone was detected only once. In nucleotides, the CDR3 is TGTGCCAGCTCACCCGGACAGGGACAGACCCAGTACTTC. As protein: CASSPGQGQTQYF. The rearrangement uses TRBV18 and TRBJ2-5, with 8 bases that match TRBD1. J lost 6 bases, V lost 3 bases, and 3 bases had no gene match. CDR1 and CDR2 (germline): KGHSH, LQKENI. The CDR3 consists of 13 residues.

The chain couples TRBV7-8 to TRBJ2-3; tentatively, D is TRBD2 (5 bases). CDR3 length: 16 amino acids. Germline values: CDR1 SGHVS, CDR2 FQNEAQ. Trimming took 5 bases from V and 0 from J, leaving 15 bases between them. The CDR3 sequence is CASSTRPLGSTDTQYF. CDR3 nucleotides: TGTGCCAGCAGCACTAGACCTCTGGGCAGCACAGATACGCAGTATTTT.

The chain joins TRBV29-1 to TRBJ2-5; 8 bases fit TRBD2. J lost 3 bases, V lost 6 bases, and 9 bases had no gene match. From germline, CDR1 is SQVTM and CDR2 ANQGSEA. The CDR3 is 14 amino acids. CDR3 loop: CSVGGLAGEETQYF. The CDR3 DNA follows: TGCAGCGTGGGAGGACTAGCTGGGGAAGAGACCCAGTACTTC.

This clone was observed at least ten times. At the DNA level, this CDR3 is encoded by other sequences in the same sample as well. The rearrangement joins TRBV15 to TRBJ2-1; no clear D gene. Trimming removed 4 bases at V and 0 bases at J, with 7 bases between. This CDR3 region has 14 residues. CDR1 is LNHNV and CDR2 is YYDKDF in the germline V gene (reference sequence). The CDR3 is CATSIGSSYNEQFF. The CDR3 DNA reads as TGTGCCACCAGCATCGGTAGCTCCTACAATGAGCAGTTCTTC.

This rearrangement joins TRBV7-9 to TRBJ1-1; D is ambiguous. The CDR3 totals 15 residues. In germline, CDR1 is SEHNR, CDR2 FQNEAQ (reference sequence). V gave up 3 bases and J gave up 1 base, with 12 bases separating them. The CDR3, as DNA: TGTGCCAGCAGCTTGGAAGGAGGAAGGAACACTGAAGCTTTCTTT. This gives the protein CASSLEGGRNTEAFF.

The V gene is TRBV18, the J gene TRBJ1-5; the D is unclear. CDR3 length equals 15 residues. Trimming shortened V by 6 bases and J by 5 bases, and 17 bases separated the two germline ends. Germline CDR1 is KGHSH and CDR2 is LQKENI. The CDR3 sequence is CASSEPTLTDQPQHF. The CDR3 DNA reads TGTGCCAGCTCCGAACCGACGCTCACAGATCAGCCCCAGCATTTT.

The chain is built from TRBV5-8 and TRBJ2-3; 9 bases are shared with TRBD1. After removal of 4 bases from V and 2 bases from J, the junction contained 5 bases not matched to a gene. The CDR3 length is 15 residues. Germline V gene data show CDR1 as SGHTS and CDR2 as YDEGEE. The CDR3 sequence: CASSLTGGFTDTQYF. The CDR3 nucleotides read TGTGCCAGCAGCCTAACAGGGGGCTTCACAGATACGCAGTATTTT.

This clone was recorded once. The V call is TRBV30, the J call TRBJ2-5; TRBD2 matches 11 bases. After removal of 1 base from V and 5 bases from J, the junction contained 6 bases not matched to a gene. Germline V gene lookup returns CDR1 GTSNPN and CDR2 SVGIG (reference sequence). CDR3 size: 15 residues. In nucleotides, the CDR3 is TGTGCCTGGAGTGCTTTTAGCGGGGGGGCGGAGACCCAGTACTTC. This sequence encodes CAWSAFSGGAETQYF.

Only one count was recorded for this clone. This chain connects TRBV30 to TRBJ2-2; D ambiguous. The V end lost 6 bases, the J end lost 7 bases, and 12 bases lay between the germline ends. The germline V gene has CDR1 GTSNPN and CDR2 SVGIG (reference sequence). The CDR3 has 12 residues. The CDR3 sequence is CACRRAGGELFF. Here the CDR3 DNA reads TGTGCCTGCCGGCGTGCAGGCGGGGAGCTGTTTTTT.

The V call is TRBV4-1, the J call TRBJ2-7, with 11 bases that match TRBD2. The CDR3 loop spans 15 amino acids. CDR1 MGHRA and CDR2 YSYEKL come from the germline V gene. V was clipped by 4 bases and J by 6 bases; unmatched bases: 8. Here the CDR3 DNA reads TGCGCCAGCAGCCCTACCCCGGGACTAGCGGTCGAGCAGTACTTC. This encodes CASSPTPGLAVEQYF.

This chain links TRBV4-3 with TRBJ1-5, with TRBD1 matching 7 bases. V dropped 4 bases and J dropped 1; count of bases not matched to a gene: 4. Germline V gene sequence: CDR1 LGHNA, CDR2 YSLEER. CDR3 length: 15 residues. In nucleotides, the CDR3 is TGCGCCAGCAGCCGGTACAGGGGAAGCAATCAGCCCCAGCATTTT. This translates into CASSRYRGSNQPQHF.

This clone was picked up one time. The V gene is TRBV15, the J gene TRBJ2-2, with D maybe TRBD1 (6 bases). The CDR3 has 14 amino acids. Germline CDR1 LNHNV, CDR2 YYDKDF (reference sequence). The V end lost 0 bases, the J end lost 7 bases, and 9 bases lay between the germline ends. The CDR3 region is CATSRDQGYGELFF. The CDR3 bases are TGTGCCACCAGCAGAGATCAGGGGTACGGGGAGCTGTTTTTT.

The chain joins TRBV4-3 to TRBJ2-7; 11 bases match TRBD2. This CDR3 spans 16 amino acids. CDR1 LGHNA and CDR2 YSLEER come from the germline V gene. Losses at the gene ends were 4 bases for V and 8 bases for J; bases not matched to a gene: 13. This CDR3 is CASSLDSGRGPIQQYF. The CDR3 bases are TGCGCCAGCAGCCTTGATAGCGGGAGGGGCCCTATTCAGCAGTACTTC.